This T cell receptor (beta chain) was sequenced for a study of identical twins. The study, taken as a whole, reports: There was more out-of-frame TCR alpha sharing in monozygotic twins than models estimated.

About this clonotype: Its antigen is currently unknown.

The CDR3 has 15 amino acids. The J segment lost 4 bases and the V segment lost 3 bases, leaving 4 bases of the junction unmatched. Germline values: CDR1 SEHNR, CDR2 FQNEAQ (reference sequence). TCRdb fed the 5' RACE reads into MiXCR, producing one record per CDR3 protein. This sample has 510,000 or so distinct CDR3 sequences, with about 15% found just once. These same data were also listed under a study on yellow fever vaccine responses in identical twins.

The sequence came from a woman under 30 in good health. V usage is TRBV7-9 and J usage is TRBJ1-1; 11 bases align to TRBD1. The material sequenced was CD4+ T cells sorted from blood. The CDR3 is CASSLRTGGSTEAFF. As DNA, the CDR3 is TGTGCCAGCAGCTTGAGGACAGGGGGCTCCACTGAAGCTTTCTTT.